This T cell receptor (beta chain) was captured by sequencing in a study of blood T cells in healthy people across ages. Study-level findings and limits: Unsorted PBMC material precluded a definitive naive versus antigen-experienced comparison.

The second PCR ran about 7 to 12 cycles with a sample-barcoded 5' primer and J-beta primers. TCRdb recomputed calls from the 5' RACE reads with MiXCR, one row per CDR3 protein. In the table there are roughly 680,000 distinct CDR3 sequences, roughly half of which are singletons. This clonotype came up many times. The antigen is unknown. Unmatched junction bases numbered 11, after V lost 3 bases and J lost 5 bases. CDR1 and CDR2 (germline): MNHEY, SVGEGT. CDR3 length: 17 amino acids. The V gene is TRBV6-2 or TRBV6-3, the J gene TRBJ2-3, with 10 nucleotides matching TRBD2. The sample taken for sequencing was blood. This receptor was obtained from a woman older than 75 in good health. As DNA, the CDR3 is TGTGCCAGCAGTTATAAGGGCAGCGGGGGGGCACGAGATACGCAGTATTTT. Protein: CASSYKGSGGARDTQYF.